Listed here are 27 T cell receptor beta chains from one sample, sequenced in a study of Ad26.COV2.S vaccination and SARS-CoV-2 variants. Only in-frame clones appear in the TCRdb table, and some are missing; sequencing was by immunoSEQ multiplex PCR. The sample holds 100,000 or so clones, around 80% seen once. The source was peripheral blood, collected after recovery from COVID-19. The receptor source for this set is a human donor who had recovered from COVID-19.

This clone was recorded once. The chain joins TRBV19 to TRBJ2-1; TRBD1 aligns across 7 bases. Germline-derived CDR1 and CDR2 are LNHDA and SQIVND (reference sequence). V lost 1 base and J lost 6; bases outside the gene matches: 6. This CDR3 has 15 amino acids. CDR3 sequence: CASSIVKGAGNEQFF. The CDR3 DNA is TGTGCCAGTAGTATAGTGAAGGGGGCGGGCAATGAGCAGTTCTTC.

J is TRBJ1-2 and V is TRBV14, with unresolved D. The V end was cut by 0 bases, the J end by 5 bases, with 16 bases between. This CDR3 has 16 amino acids. CDR1 and CDR2 from the germline V gene are SGHDN and FVKESK. The CDR3 sequence: CASSQDAGSRRYGYTF. CDR3 bases: TGTGCCAGCAGCCAAGATGCGGGGAGCAGACGGTATGGCTACACCTTC.

J is TRBJ1-1 and V is TRBV28, with 10 bases lining up with TRBD1. The ends lost 5 bases at V and 4 bases at J; junction bases unmatched: 7. Germline CDR1 is MDHEN and CDR2 is SYDVKM. The CDR3 is 15 residues long. The chain's CDR3 is CASSPRQGAATEAFF. As DNA, the CDR3 is TGTGCCAGCAGTCCCCGACAGGGGGCTGCCACTGAAGCTTTCTTT.

This rearrangement joins TRBV10-3 to TRBJ1-3, with D perhaps TRBD1 (5 bases). Germline V gene data show CDR1 as ENHRY and CDR2 as SYGVKD. This CDR3 has 14 amino acids. Deletions cut 9 bases from V and 4 bases from J, with 16 bases between. CDR3 bases: TGTGCCATACGAGGACGGGACCCCGGAAACACCATATATTTT. Its translation: CAIRGRDPGNTIYF.

The chain combines TRBV12-3 or TRBV12-4 with TRBJ1-2; tentative D call: TRBD1 (5 bases). This CDR3 comprises 13 residues. Trimming shortened V by 7 bases and J by 2 bases, and 11 bases separated the two germline ends. In DNA form, the CDR3 reads TGTGCCAGCACCGAGGGGCGAAACTATGGCTACACCTTC. Protein sequence: CASTEGRNYGYTF.

CDR3 sequence: CASPGTGQGPTDTQYF. DNA of the CDR3: TGTGCCAGCCCTGGTACCGGACAGGGCCCCACAGATACGCAGTATTTT. V is TRBV21-1 and J is TRBJ2-3; no check of the table's D call, TRBD1, against the DNA was made. TRBV21-1 is given as a pseudogene. CDR3 length: 16 residues.

The rearrangement links TRBV28 to TRBJ1-4; 8 bases agree with TRBD1. This CDR3 has 15 residues. The germline V gene has CDR1 MDHEN and CDR2 SYDVKM. With V trimmed by 7 bases and J by 7 bases, 11 bases remained unmatched. The CDR3 coding sequence is TGTGCCAGCACCCAAACAGGGGGGGATGGTGAAAAACTGTTTTTT. This codes for CASTQTGGDGEKLFF.

The CDR3 DNA follows: TGTGCCAGCACTAGACTAGCCCCCCACACAGATACGCAGTATTTT. The encoded protein is CASTRLAPHTDTQYF. The J gene is TRBJ2-3, the V gene TRBV6-5; 7 bases fit TRBD2. J lost 2 bases, V lost 7 bases, and 9 bases had no gene match. This CDR3 comprises 15 residues. CDR1 is MNHEY, CDR2 SVGAGI, per germline.

This clone was detected a few times. J is TRBJ1-5 and V is TRBV30; D possibly corresponds to TRBD1 (5 bases). CDR3 length equals 13 residues. The germline V and J ends were trimmed by 3 bases and 5 bases, with 11 bases remaining between them. CDR1 and CDR2 from the germline V gene are GTSNPN and SVGIG (reference sequence). CDR3 sequence (DNA): TGTGCCTGGAGGGCGACAGTCGATCAGCCCCAGCATTTT. This codes for CAWRATVDQPQHF.

This chain connects TRBV5-6 to TRBJ1-3, with 9 bases lining up with TRBD1. Per the germline V gene, CDR1 is SGHDT and CDR2 is YYEEEE. There are 14 residues in the CDR3. J gave up 4 bases and V 3 bases, and 2 bases lay outside the gene matches. The CDR3, as DNA: TGTGCCAGCAGCTGGACAGGGGCAGGAAACACCATATATTTT. Its translation is CASSWTGAGNTIYF.

The chain recombines TRBV5-6 with TRBJ1-2; 7 positions agree with TRBD1. The CDR3 is 15 amino acids. V dropped 4 bases and J dropped 6; count of bases not matched to a gene: 12. The germline V gene has CDR1 SGHDT and CDR2 YYEEEE. In DNA, the CDR3 is TGTGCCAGCAGCGCACCGACAGGGACTATCGATGGCTACACCTTC. It encodes CASSAPTGTIDGYTF.

This clone has a single count. The chain joins TRBV7-2 to TRBJ1-4; D is unresolved. This CDR3 comprises 15 residues. Germline V lookup: CDR1 SGHTA, CDR2 FQGNSA. V gave up 5 bases and J gave up 6 bases, with 16 bases separating them. CDR3 region: CASSLQVGKDEKLFF. CDR3 DNA sequence: TGTGCCAGCAGCCTCCAGGTCGGAAAGGATGAAAAACTGTTTTTT.

The chain is built from TRBV6-2 or TRBV6-3 and TRBJ2-1; D is possibly TRBD2 (6 bases). The germline V gene has CDR1 MNHEY and CDR2 SVGEGT. The CDR3 consists of 14 residues. The V gene lost 5 bases and the J gene lost 13 bases, with 21 bases spanning the gap. CDR3 protein: CASSLQSVAGLQFF. CDR3 coding DNA: TGTGCCAGCAGTCTCCAGTCGGTGGCGGGACTTCAGTTCTTC.

The chain combines TRBV6-6 with TRBJ1-1; D unresolved. The V end lost 0 bases, the J end lost 1 base, and 6 bases lay between the germline ends. The CDR3 runs to 14 residues. Germline-derived CDR1 and CDR2 are MNHNY and SVGAGI (reference sequence). DNA of the CDR3: TGTGCCAGCAGTTACTCAGCCGGGAACACTGAAGCTTTCTTT. This encodes CASSYSAGNTEAFF.

This rearrangement joins TRBV19 to TRBJ1-1; maybe TRBD1 (5 bases). The germline gives CDR1 LNHDA, CDR2 SQIVND (reference sequence). V shed 6 bases and J shed 3 bases, with 20 bases lying between them. The CDR3 consists of 16 residues. The DNA of the CDR3 is TGTGCCAGTAGGGGAACTGCAGGGAGGATAGACACTGAAGCTTTCTTT. Translating gives CASRGTAGRIDTEAFF.

This clone was observed a few times. V gene TRBV29-1 combines with J gene TRBJ1-1; TRBD1 matches 9 bases. The CDR3 consists of 14 residues. Per the germline V gene, CDR1 is SQVTM and CDR2 is ANQGSEA. J was trimmed by 2 bases and V by 5 bases; bases with no gene match: 6. In nucleotides, the CDR3 is TGCAGCGTTTTCCTAACAGGGGGCAACACTGAAGCTTTCTTT. Its protein is CSVFLTGGNTEAFF.

V is TRBV6-6 and J is TRBJ1-1, with 7 bases identical to TRBD1. The V gene's germline CDR1 is MNHNY and CDR2 SVGAGI (reference sequence). The ends lost 5 bases at V and 1 base at J; junction bases unmatched: 4. The CDR3 consists of 14 residues. The CDR3 DNA reads as TGTGCCAGCAGTACCTGGACAGGGAACACTGAAGCTTTCTTT. Protein product: CASSTWTGNTEAFF.

CDR3 sequence: CASSEALPTGELFF. In DNA form, the CDR3 reads TGTGCCAGCAGTGAAGCGCTTCCGACCGGGGAGCTGTTTTTT. The chain links TRBV2 to TRBJ2-2; D unclear. V lost 0 bases and J 5 bases, leaving 7 bases between the germline ends. CDR1 is SNHLY, CDR2 FYNNEI, per germline. The CDR3 is 14 residues long.

V and J are TRBV20-1 and TRBJ2-7, with TRBD1 matching over 7 bases. Germline V CDR1 and CDR2: DFQATT, SNEGSKA (reference sequence). The length of the CDR3 is 13 residues. The junction had 8 bases not matched to a gene; V was cut back by 3 bases and J by 6 bases. This CDR3 reads CSASPGQKREQYF. Written as DNA, the CDR3 is TGCAGTGCTAGTCCGGGACAGAAGCGCGAGCAGTACTTC.

The chain employs TRBV2 and TRBJ2-7, with D perhaps TRBD1 (6 bases). The CDR3 has 14 residues. Trimming left V 11 bases short and J 0 bases short, with 17 bases between. Per the germline V gene, CDR1 is SNHLY and CDR2 is FYNNEI. Written as DNA, the CDR3 is TGTGCCGGGGGCTGGACGCATAGCTCCTACGAGCAGTACTTC. It codes for CAGGWTHSSYEQYF.

This rearrangement joins TRBV3-1 (or the pseudogene TRBV3-2) to TRBJ2-5; 8 bases fit TRBD1. Per germline, CDR1 LGHDT and CDR2 YNNKEL (reference sequence). V was clipped by 4 bases and J by 1 base; unmatched bases: 5. The CDR3 has 15 residues. The CDR3 sequence: CASSLGTGGQETQYF. Written as DNA, the CDR3 is TGTGCCAGCAGCCTAGGAACAGGGGGCCAAGAGACCCAGTACTTC.

V is TRBV14 and J is TRBJ1-4; possibly TRBD1 for D (5 bases). V was shortened by 4 bases and J by 6 bases, with 9 bases between the two germline ends. Germline CDR1 and CDR2: SGHDN and FVKESK. The CDR3 spans 13 residues. CDR3 amino acids: CASSPQTDEKLFF. In nucleotides, the CDR3 is TGTGCCAGCAGCCCCCAGACAGATGAAAAACTGTTTTTT.

The V gene is TRBV7-2, the J gene TRBJ1-5; D call uncertain. This CDR3 contains 16 residues. The germline V gene has CDR1 SGHTA and CDR2 FQGNSA. Trimming took 5 bases from V and 0 from J, leaving 14 bases between them. This CDR3 is CASSARSLPSNQPQHF. The CDR3 bases are TGTGCCAGCAGCGCTAGAAGCCTGCCTAGCAATCAGCCCCAGCATTTT.

This clone was counted at least ten times. This sequence joins TRBV5-4 and TRBJ1-2, with no clear D. Germline-derived CDR1 and CDR2 are SGHNT and YYREEE (reference sequence). This CDR3 is 15 amino acids long. V was shortened by 2 bases and J by 2 bases, with 13 bases between the two germline ends. CDR3 DNA: TGTGCCAGCAGCTTACCCGGTCCTCTAAACTATGGCTACACCTTC. It translates to CASSLPGPLNYGYTF.

The rearrangement links TRBV7-2 to TRBJ2-5; TRBD2 matches 10 bases. CDR1 and CDR2 (germline): SGHTA, FQGNSA. The CDR3 spans 17 residues. Germline trimming cut 5 bases from V and 7 bases from J; bases unmatched to any gene: 16. CDR3 region: CASSPRAVAGGRGTQYF. Here the CDR3 DNA reads TGTGCCAGCAGCCCTCGAGCGGTAGCGGGGGGTAGGGGGACCCAGTACTTC.

The rearrangement links TRBV12-2 to TRBJ2-7. TRBV12-2 represents a pseudogene. The CDR3 runs 15 residues. The CDR3 region has the DNA TGTGCAAGTCGCTTAGACTCAGGGGGGGCCTACGAGCAGTACTTC. It translates to CASRLDSGGAYEQYF.

This clone occurred a few times. The rearrangement uses TRBV27 and TRBJ2-7; tentatively, D is TRBD2 (6 bases). The germline gives CDR1 MNHEY, CDR2 SMNVEV (reference sequence). This CDR3 is built from 15 residues. The V gene lost 4 bases and the J gene lost 2 bases, with 15 bases spanning the gap. CDR3 DNA sequence: TGTGCCAGCAGTTGGGACGGACTATCCGCCTACGAGCAGTACTTC. Translated, it gives CASSWDGLSAYEQYF.